A selection of T cell receptor beta chains follows, all from one sample in a study of CD8 T cells in ankylosing spondylitis. One entry per CDR3 protein results from TCRdb running MiXCR on the 5' RACE reads. The sample lists about 540,000 distinct CDR3 sequences; 9.5% to 15% were seen once. Sequencing was done on a sample of blood, either unsorted or a sorted T cell fraction (not recorded which). The receptor source for this set is a male donor with ankylosing spondylitis. Each CDR3 is given with its conserved first and last residue. D genes are given only for firm matches. A row's size may be missing; if present it is once, few, many or a size class.

d_call	clone_size	v_call	j_call	cdr3_aa	cdr3_nt
NA	many	TRBV12-3/TRBV12-4	TRBJ1-6	CASSFLGSYNSPLHF	TGTGCCAGCAGTTTCCTGGGCTCCTATAATTCACCCCTCCACTTT
TRBD1	few	TRBV5-1	TRBJ2-5	CASSLAYGTGGLQYF	TGCGCCAGCAGCTTGGCCTACGGGACAGGGGGTTTGCAGTACTTC
NA	few	TRBV4-2	TRBJ2-7	CASSQPLDEQYF	TGTGCCAGCAGCCAACCTCTCGACGAGCAGTACTTC
NA	NA	TRBV5-1	TRBJ2-3	CASSFGRGSSPDTQYF	TGCGCCAGCAGTTTTGGGAGAGGGTCATCCCCAGATACGCAGTATTTT
NA	many	TRBV12-3/TRBV12-4	TRBJ2-7	CASQPPRDTNYEQYF	TGTGCCAGTCAACCCCCACGGGACACGAACTACGAGCAGTACTTC
NA	many	TRBV3-1	TRBJ2-6	CASSQYQRAGANVLTF	TGTGCCAGCAGCCAATACCAGAGAGCTGGGGCCAACGTCCTGACTTTC
NA	few	TRBV10-1	TRBJ2-2	CASSESLVGTGELFF	TGCGCCAGCAGTGAGTCCCTAGTTGGCACCGGGGAGCTGTTTTTT
NA	few	TRBV24-1	TRBJ2-2	CATSDTGTLNTGELFF	TGTGCCACCAGTGACACCGGGACTTTGAACACCGGGGAGCTGTTTTTT
NA	few	TRBV20-1	TRBJ1-1	CSAPRLGREAFF	TGCAGTGCCCCCCGGTTGGGGAGGGAAGCTTTCTTT
NA	few	TRBV20-1	TRBJ2-5	CSGWRGTQETQYF	TGCAGCGGCTGGCGGGGAACACAAGAGACCCAGTACTTC
TRBD1	few	TRBV12-3/TRBV12-4	TRBJ1-1	CASSRDRGRAFF	TGTGCCAGCAGCCGAGACAGGGGGCGGGCTTTCTTT
TRBD2	many	TRBV7-9	TRBJ2-3	CAAQTSGRGDTQYF	TGTGCCGCCCAGACTAGCGGGAGAGGGGATACGCAGTATTTT
TRBD1	many	TRBV20-1	TRBJ2-3	CSARGVGQGPITDTQYF	TGCAGTGCTAGGGGTGTGGGACAGGGCCCCATCACAGATACGCAGTATTTT
NA	NA	TRBV19	TRBJ1-5	CASNAYGRRNQPQHF	TGTGCCAGTAACGCCTATGGGCGGCGGAATCAGCCCCAGCATTTT
TRBD1	NA	TRBV14	TRBJ2-1	CASSRGQGFYNEQFF	TGTGCCAGCAGCAGAGGACAGGGGTTCTACAATGAGCAGTTCTTC
TRBD1	few	TRBV27	TRBJ1-2	CASKRQGFYGYTF	TGTGCCAGCAAGCGACAGGGATTCTATGGCTACACCTTC
NA	few	TRBV12-3/TRBV12-4	TRBJ2-6	CASSPKPGANVLTF	TGTGCCAGCAGTCCCAAGCCAGGGGCCAACGTCCTGACTTTC
NA	NA	TRBV5-8	TRBJ2-3	CASSFQGRSTDTQYF	TGTGCCAGCAGCTTTCAGGGGCGGAGCACAGATACGCAGTATTTT
TRBD2	many	TRBV5-1	TRBJ2-7	CASSLEGLAGGSYEQYF	TGCGCCAGCAGCTTGGAGGGTCTAGCGGGAGGATCTTACGAGCAGTACTTC
NA	NA	TRBV9	TRBJ1-5	CASSDDSNQPQHF	TGTGCCAGCAGCGACGACAGCAATCAGCCCCAGCATTTT
TRBD2	NA	TRBV11-3	TRBJ2-1	CASSFGGRAEDEQFF	TGTGCCAGCAGCTTTGGCGGGAGGGCCGAGGATGAGCAGTTCTTC
NA	few	TRBV20-1	TRBJ1-4	CSARTKLKGEKLFF	TGCAGTGCTAGAACCAAATTAAAGGGGGAAAAACTGTTTTTT
TRBD2	NA	TRBV7-2	TRBJ2-3	CASSSRLADTDTQYF	TGTGCCAGCAGCTCCCGTCTAGCGGACACAGATACGCAGTATTTT
NA	NA	TRBV5-1	TRBJ2-1	CASSPLSSETPEQFF	TGCGCCAGCAGCCCTTTGAGTAGCGAGACCCCTGAGCAGTTCTTC
TRBD2	NA	TRBV6-1	TRBJ2-3	CASSPTSGRGDTQYF	TGTGCCAGCAGTCCGACTAGCGGGAGAGGTGATACGCAGTATTTT
NA	many	TRBV12-3/TRBV12-4	TRBJ1-1	CASSLLGLREAFF	TGTGCCAGCAGTTTGCTGGGGCTAAGGGAAGCTTTCTTT
NA	many	TRBV29-1	TRBJ1-1	CSVEPGWGMNTEAFF	TGCAGCGTTGAACCGGGGTGGGGGATGAACACTGAAGCTTTCTTT
TRBD2	NA	TRBV24-1	TRBJ2-3	CATSDLQAGEDTQYF	TGTGCCACCAGTGATTTGCAAGCGGGAGAAGATACGCAGTATTTT
NA	NA	TRBV20-1	TRBJ2-1	CSARDLRINNEQFF	TGCAGTGCTAGAGATCTGCGGATCAACAATGAGCAGTTCTTC
NA	NA	TRBV7-2	TRBJ2-5	CASSFSIQETQYF	TGTGCCAGCAGCTTTTCCATCCAAGAGACCCAGTACTTC
TRBD2	NA	TRBV12-3/TRBV12-4	TRBJ2-1	CASSKLAGVEQFF	TGTGCCAGCAGTAAACTAGCGGGAGTTGAGCAGTTCTTC
NA	few	TRBV3-1	TRBJ1-6	CASSQDSGSVNSPLHF	TGTGCCAGCAGCCAAGATAGCGGCTCAGTCAATTCACCCCTCCACTTT
NA	NA	TRBV4-2	TRBJ1-6	CASSQDLARNSPLHF	TGTGCCAGCAGCCAAGATCTAGCCCGTAATTCACCCCTCCACTTT
NA	NA	TRBV5-1	TRBJ2-7	CASRATGTDEQYF	TGCGCCAGCAGGGCTACCGGGACCGACGAGCAGTACTTC
TRBD1	many	TRBV10-2	TRBJ2-1	CAGRGGAELDEQFF	TGCGCCGGACGAGGGGGCGCCGAATTAGATGAGCAGTTCTTC